This T cell receptor (beta chain) came from a study of T-cell reconstitution after alpha-beta-depleted transplantation in children. For TCRbeta, the library was prepared with unique molecular identifiers. One entry per CDR3 protein, called by TCRdb with MiXCR from the PCR reads. The repertoire holds over 550,000 distinct CDR3 sequences, with over 9.5% as singletons. The trim removed 0 bases at V and 8 bases at J, leaving 10 bases unmatched. The CDR3 sequence is 17 residues long. In germline, CDR1 is LGHNA, CDR2 YSLEER. This clonotype occurred a few times. The sample in question was PBMCs from the stem cell graft donor, obtained from the stem cell graft. The sequence came from a human donor who donated a stem cell graft to a child with acute myeloid leukemia. The chain has TRBV4-3 and TRBJ1-4; 9 nucleotides match TRBD1. The CDR3 sequence: CASSQDPRGTGNEKLFF. CDR3 bases: TGCGCCAGCAGCCAAGACCCCCGAGGGACAGGGAACGAAAAACTGTTTTTT.